Below, 21 T cell receptor beta chains from the same sample are listed, as sequenced in a study of cytomegalovirus exposure and HLA in healthy donors. The PCR was carried out with 60 Vbeta primers and 13 Jbeta primers. Libraries were prepared by immunoSEQ multiplex PCR; TCRdb keeps only in-frame clonotypes and omits some of them. The sample shows roughly 38,000 clones, approximately 76% of them seen only once. The sequenced material came from PBMCs. These receptor sequences come from a woman aged 25-40 years in good health and CMV-seropositive.

V and J are TRBV6-1 and TRBJ2-3; perhaps TRBD2 as D (6 bases). Germline-derived CDR1 and CDR2 are MNHNS and SASEGT. This CDR3 region has 15 residues. Deletions cut 6 bases from V and 0 bases from J, with 13 bases between. In nucleotides, the CDR3 is TGTGCCAGCAGGCTTACGGGGGTGAGCACAGATACGCAGTATTTT. Translation: CASRLTGVSTDTQYF.

J is TRBJ1-5 and V is TRBV7-2, with D tentatively TRBD1 (6 bases). Germline-derived CDR1 and CDR2 are SGHTA and FQGNSA. The length of the CDR3 is 14 residues. The V end was cut by 4 bases, the J end by 2 bases, with 9 bases between. The CDR3 is CASSSRQGNQPQHF. In DNA form, the CDR3 reads TGTGCCAGCAGCTCCCGACAGGGCAATCAGCCCCAGCATTTT.

The V gene is TRBV14, the J gene TRBJ1-1, with TRBD1 matching over 7 bases. Germline CDR1 and CDR2: SGHDN and FVKESK. V was pared by 0 bases and J by 6 bases, with 1 base of the junction left unmatched. The CDR3 runs to 13 residues. CDR3 region: CASSQEDRPEAFF. Here the CDR3 DNA reads TGTGCCAGCAGCCAAGAGGACAGGCCTGAAGCTTTCTTT.

This clone was found once. V usage is TRBV23-1 and J usage is TRBJ1-5, with D hard to call. Being an ORF, TRBV23-1 has a function that is uncertain. The CDR3 has 15 residues. Trimming stripped 0 bases from V and 4 bases from J, with 10 bases between. For the CDR3, the DNA is TGCGCCAGCAGTCAATCGAGGACTGGAAATCAGCCCCAGCATTTT. It codes for CASSQSRTGNQPQHF.

The rearrangement links TRBV5-1 to TRBJ2-1, with 8 bases lining up with TRBD2. V lost 4 bases, J lost 3 bases, and 6 bases stayed unmatched. The CDR3 consists of 15 residues. Per germline, CDR1 SGHRS and CDR2 YFSETQ. CDR3 loop: CASSLSGSGYNEQFF. The CDR3 DNA follows: TGCGCCAGCAGCCTCAGCGGGAGTGGCTACAATGAGCAGTTCTTC.

The J gene is TRBJ1-5, the V gene TRBV6-1; the match to TRBD1 covers 8 bases. V lost 8 bases and J lost 3; bases outside the gene matches: 3. The CDR3 has 13 residues. Germline V gives CDR1 MNHNS, CDR2 SASEGT. The CDR3 region has the DNA TGTGCCAGCGAGGGACAGGTCAATCAGCCCCAGCATTTT. Its protein product is CASEGQVNQPQHF.

The chain recombines TRBV18 with TRBJ1-2, with D possibly matching TRBD1 (6 bases). Germline V gene data show CDR1 as KGHSH and CDR2 as LQKENI. The CDR3 has 13 amino acids. V dropped 5 bases and J dropped 4 bases, with 11 bases sitting between them. CDR3 DNA sequence: TGTGCCAGCTCATCGGGGGGCTCCTATGGCTACACCTTC. This sequence encodes CASSSGGSYGYTF. The whole variable domain, remainder taken from reference TRBV18 and TRBJ1-2, is NAGVMQNPRHLVRRRGQEARLRCSPMKGHSHVYWYRQLPEEGLKFMVYLQKENIIDESGMPKERFSAEFPKEGPSILRIQQVVRGDSAAYFCASSSGGSYGYTFGSGTRLTVV.

Turning to this clone: An end of the junction differs from the germline gene, which may be a read error. The J gene is TRBJ1-1, the V gene TRBV7-9, with TRBD1 matching over 9 bases. The CDR3 loop spans 15 amino acids. Germline V gives CDR1 SEHNR, CDR2 FQNEAQ (reference sequence). The CDR3 DNA is TGTTCCAGCAGCTTCGGGGACAGGGCGGGCACTGAAGCTTTCTTT. This sequence encodes CSSSFGDRAGTEAFF.

CDR3 loop: CASSPYQGNEQFF. The CDR3 DNA sequence: TGTGCCAGCAGCCCTTATCAGGGGAATGAGCAGTTCTTC. This rearrangement joins TRBV6-1 to TRBJ2-1, with D perhaps matching TRBD1 (6 bases). Germline V gene data show CDR1 as MNHNS and CDR2 as SASEGT. V lost 6 bases, J lost 7 bases, and 13 bases lay in between. The CDR3 length is 13 residues.

V usage is TRBV7-3 and J usage is TRBJ2-3; 9 nucleotides line up with TRBD2. The CDR3 is 16 residues long. The V and J ends lost 2 bases and 1 base, in that order; junction bases with no gene match: 4. The germline V gene encodes CDR1 SGHTA and CDR2 FQGTGA. The CDR3 DNA reads TGTGCCAGCAGCTTATCGCGCGGGGGGGGCACAGATACGCAGTATTTT. Translation: CASSLSRGGGTDTQYF.

This clone has a handful of counts. The rearrangement uses TRBV7-9 and TRBJ2-1; 9 bases map to TRBD2. V shed 1 base and J 6 bases; nucleotides not matched to a gene: 7. The CDR3 has 16 residues. Germline CDR1 reads SEHNR; CDR2 reads FQNEAQ (reference sequence). CDR3 protein: CASSLVGAGGLNEQFF. CDR3 nucleotide sequence: TGTGCCAGCAGCTTAGTGGGAGCGGGGGGACTCAATGAGCAGTTCTTC.

The gene calls are TRBV19 and TRBJ2-5; a possible D gene is TRBD1 (5 bases). Germline V gene lookup returns CDR1 LNHDA and CDR2 SQIVND (reference sequence). There are 14 residues in the CDR3. V lost 5 bases to trimming and J lost 1 base, with 11 bases between them. The CDR3 DNA follows: TGTGCCAGTAGTGACAGAGGTCTCCAAGAGACCCAGTACTTC. Translation: CASSDRGLQETQYF.

The chain is built from TRBV30 and TRBJ2-1; no clear D gene. V lost 6 bases and J 5 bases, leaving 14 bases between the germline ends. CDR1 GTSNPN and CDR2 SVGIG come from the germline V gene (reference sequence). This CDR3 has 13 residues. Written as DNA, the CDR3 is TGTGCCTGCACCAAGTCTACCCACAATGAGCAGTTCTTC. Translating gives CACTKSTHNEQFF.

The J gene is TRBJ1-2, the V gene TRBV27; 8 positions agree with TRBD1. The trim removed 4 bases at V and 4 bases at J, leaving 2 bases unmatched. From germline, CDR1 is MNHEY and CDR2 SMNVEV (reference sequence). There are 13 residues in the CDR3. The chain's CDR3 is CASSSTGAYGYTF. The CDR3 bases are TGTGCCAGCAGTTCGACAGGGGCCTATGGCTACACCTTC.

The chain carries TRBV19 and TRBJ2-7; 9 nucleotides match TRBD1. CDR1 and CDR2 from the germline V gene are LNHDA and SQIVND (reference sequence). J gave up 5 bases and V 4 bases, and 12 bases lay outside the gene matches. The CDR3 spans 16 residues. The CDR3 coding sequence is TGTGCCAGTAGTACTTTCTCCGGGACAGGGCGTAACGAGCAGTACTTC. Its translation: CASSTFSGTGRNEQYF. Combining the CDR3 with reference TRBV19 and TRBJ2-7 gives the whole variable domain DGGITQSPKYLFRKEGQNVTLSCEQNLNHDAMYWYRQDPGQGLRLIYYSQIVNDFQKGDIAEGYSVSREKKESFPLTVTSAQKNPTAFYLCASSTFSGTGRNEQYFGPGTRLTVT.

This clone was recorded once. This chain uses TRBV19 with TRBJ2-1; 8 nucleotides match TRBD2. Looked up from germline, CDR1 is LNHDA and CDR2 is SQIVND (reference sequence). The length of the CDR3 is 15 residues. V lost 5 bases, J lost 2 bases, and 5 bases stayed unmatched. CDR3 bases: TGTGCCAGTAGTCCCAGCGGGAGTCCCTACAATGAGCAGTTCTTC. Translated: CASSPSGSPYNEQFF.

The V and J genes are TRBV14 and TRBJ1-1; perhaps TRBD1 as D (6 bases). The germline CDR1 and CDR2 sequences are SGHDN and FVKESK. The CDR3 length is 18 residues. The germline V and J ends were trimmed by 4 bases and 2 bases, with 23 bases remaining between them. This chain's CDR3 is CASSPLRGARGGNTEAFF. The CDR3 nucleotides are TGTGCCAGCAGCCCCCTCCGGGGGGCCCGAGGAGGAAACACTGAAGCTTTCTTT.

The rearrangement links TRBV6-6 to TRBJ1-1, with unresolved D. CDR3 length equals 15 residues. Germline values: CDR1 MNHNY, CDR2 SVGAGI (reference sequence). Deletions cut 0 bases from V and 3 bases from J, with 11 bases between. CDR3 loop: CASSYSFGSDTEAFF. In DNA, the CDR3 is TGTGCCAGCAGTTACTCTTTCGGTTCGGACACTGAAGCTTTCTTT.

V usage is TRBV7-8 and J usage is TRBJ2-7; no firm D call. CDR3 length equals 12 residues. Germline lookup yields CDR1 SGHVS and CDR2 FQNEAQ. Trimming stripped 2 bases from V and 3 bases from J, with 5 bases between. As DNA, the CDR3 is TGTGCCAGCAGCTTAACCAGCTACGAGCAGTACTTC. As protein: CASSLTSYEQYF.

The genes are TRBV6-5 and TRBJ2-7; no clear D gene. This CDR3 has 14 residues. Trimming removed 0 bases from V and 3 bases from J, with 9 bases in between. CDR1 is MNHEY, CDR2 SVGAGI, per germline. CDR3 in amino acids: CASSYSNELYEQYF. The CDR3 DNA reads as TGTGCCAGCAGTTACTCGAACGAGCTCTACGAGCAGTACTTC.

This clone occurred once. The genes are TRBV13 and TRBJ1-1; no clear D gene. Germline CDR1 and CDR2: PRHDT and FYEKMQ (reference sequence). CDR3 length equals 12 residues. The V and J ends lost 10 bases and 4 bases respectively, with 13 bases between them. The CDR3 region has the DNA TGTGCCACCGGAGGACTGTCCACTGAAGCTTTCTTT. This codes for CATGGLSTEAFF.